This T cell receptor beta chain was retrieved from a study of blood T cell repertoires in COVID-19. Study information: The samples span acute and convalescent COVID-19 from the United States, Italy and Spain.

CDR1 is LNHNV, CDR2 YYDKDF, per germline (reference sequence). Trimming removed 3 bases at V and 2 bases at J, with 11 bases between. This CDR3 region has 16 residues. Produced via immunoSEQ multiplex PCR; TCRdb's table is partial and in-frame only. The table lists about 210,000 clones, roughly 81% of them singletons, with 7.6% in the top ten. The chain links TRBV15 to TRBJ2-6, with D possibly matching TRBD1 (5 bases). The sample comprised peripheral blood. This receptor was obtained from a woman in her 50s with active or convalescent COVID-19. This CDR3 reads CATSSVRQTGANVLTF. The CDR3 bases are TGTGCCACCAGCAGCGTCAGACAGACTGGGGCCAACGTCCTGACTTTC.